This T cell receptor beta chain was sequenced during a study of cytomegalovirus exposure and HLA in healthy donors. The PCR employed 60 Vbeta primers together with 13 Jbeta primers. Clones were read by immunoSEQ multiplex PCR, and TCRdb kept only the in-frame ones, dropping some. The sample lists 90,000 to 120,000 clones, 82% occurring once. CDR3 length equals 15 residues. J lost 1 base, V lost 6 bases, and 6 bases had no gene match. Germline V gene sequence: CDR1 MNHNS, CDR2 SASEGT. Findings of the study overall: Researchers catalogued under 200 TCR beta chains as cytomegalovirus-associated. In vitro data verified a few CMV-associated chains as specific for CMV antigens.

Only a few counts were recorded for this clone. Its specificity is unknown. The chain uses TRBV6-1 and TRBJ2-1; 7 bases align to TRBD1. Specimen: PBMCs. The receptor comes from a man aged 25-45 years in good health and CMV-seropositive. CDR3 nucleotide sequence: TGTGCCAGCAGCGTAACAGGGGTGTCCTACAATGAGCAGTTCTTC. It yields the protein CASSVTGVSYNEQFF.